The subject of this entry is one T cell receptor beta chain. Its antigen is not known. Only healthy Caucasians were included as donors. The data were taken from a study of identical twins. Findings and limits, study-wide: Potential partial confounding of zero-insertion analyses by invariant MAIT and iNKT cells was noted.

Using its own MiXCR run on the 5' RACE reads, TCRdb lists one record per CDR3 protein. The table has just under 650,000 distinct CDR3 sequences, less than 9% seen once; the top ten hold less than 2%. The CDR3 consists of 15 residues. Germline V gene sequence: CDR1 LNHDA, CDR2 SQIVND (reference sequence). V was cut by 5 bases and J by 3 bases, with 15 bases left in between. In addition, the sample was reused for a study of yellow fever vaccine responses in identical twins.

The sequence came from a woman aged 18-29 years in good health. The rearrangement joins TRBV19 to TRBJ2-3, with D possibly matching TRBD1 (5 bases). The sample taken for sequencing was PBMCs. CDR3 sequence: CASSETDTSTDTQYF. The CDR3 nucleotides read TGTGCCAGTAGTGAAACGGACACCTCAACAGATACGCAGTATTTT.